Here is one T cell receptor (beta chain) with its context. The antigen this receptor binds is unknown. No much larger clonotype is one base removed from it; base qualities were not supplied. This record comes from a study of draining lymph node invasion in breast cancer (dated by TCRdb to the early 2020s). About the investigation overall: Nodal metastasis was diagnosed by histology and cytokeratin immunohistochemistry and confirmed by EpCAM/CD45 flow cytometry. In a separate targeted assay, bulk TCR-beta CDR3 sequencing compared sorted memory regulatory T cells and memory conventional CD4 T cells across breast cancer tissues. Each patient contributed matched non-invaded and tumor-invaded tumor-draining lymph nodes plus the primary tumor, profiled for both Treg and Tconv subsets. Lymph nodes from roughly five patients were covered by the separate targeted TCR sequencing, and for three of those patients the primary tumors were sequenced as well.

CD4+ CD45RA- CD25- cells were sorted as memory conventional CD4 T cells. Whether a tumor-draining lymph node counted as invaded or non-invaded depended on the presence or absence of metastatic tumor cells. T cells were pre-enriched with a Miltenyi Pan T Cell isolation kit before staining and sorting. Immunohistochemistry for estrogen receptor, progesterone receptor, HER2 and Ki-67 was used to characterize the primary tumors. Within a few hours after surgery, the fresh surgical tissue was processed by cutting it into small fragments. The tissue fragments were enzymatically digested with Liberase TL plus DNase for 20 minutes and then passed through a 40-micrometer strainer. Sorting used a BD FACS Aria II with about 98-99% purity, after DAPI live/dead staining. The sorted cells were lysed in TCL buffer, and a Norgen Single Cell RNA purification kit, including DNase treatment, was used to purify the RNA.

Broader findings and caveats from the paper: TCRs shared between the Treg and Tconv subsets were regarded as suggesting, but not proving, a common clonal origin. The tumor top-100 clone tracking analysis could be carried out in only a couple of patients. Some of the top 100 tumor clones were detected in invaded and non-invaded nodes, and this detection was taken to suggest recirculation between tumor and draining nodes. In the targeted TCR-seq data, Tregs appeared more clonally expanded than Tconvs in all tissues, and both subsets were less diverse in tumor than lymph nodes. Per tissue, roughly 12-25% of Treg TCRs were found to be shared with Tconvs, and this sharing was interpreted as suggesting peripheral Treg induction. The data could not determine whether Treg conversion took place in a particular organ or whether converted Tregs recirculated between nodes and tumor.

Receptor amplification or capture employed bulk RNA-seq. Sequencing instrument: Illumina HiSeq 2500. As for how the authors treated the data: For the separate targeted TCR-seq dataset, MiXCR version 2.1.5 with default parameters extracted and quantified CDR3 sequences from raw reads. In the separate targeted TCR-seq dataset, TCR-beta clones were defined by the combination of V gene, J gene and CDR3 sequence. In the separate targeted TCR-seq dataset, clones with fewer than three counts were removed, then only the 90% most strongly expressed clones per sample were retained. For each tissue in the separate targeted TCR-seq dataset, Treg-Tconv overlap was calculated by dividing the number of shared clones by the total number of Treg clones and multiplying by 100. Using fastp at Q25 and MiXCR, TCRdb reprocessed the public reads and kept productive beta chains. All rows with the same CDR3 protein become a single entry with the most common DNA and genes. The V and J calls and clone size come from TCRdb's table, not from the authors' own analysis. The sample table contains nearly 2,500 distinct CDR3 sequences; only one count was recorded for 85% of them. Roughly 1.5% of the sample belongs to the ten largest clones.

CDR1 and CDR2 are drawn from the germline V gene: SGDLS, YYNGEE. The CDR3, cysteine through phenylalanine, is 12 amino acids long. Only CDR3 DNA remains: 36 bases, in frame from the first base. V and J are truncated by 4 bases and 7 bases respectively, leaving an intervening sequence of 11 bases. The sample consisted of sorted memory CD4+ effector T cells from a lymph node. The sample's cell subset or site label, decoded: CD45RA-negative sorted CD4+ T cells (memory Tconv or effector/memory Treg). The sequence came from a female donor with luminal breast cancer. The sequence links TRBV9 to TRBJ1-1; the D gene is unclear. Here the CDR3 is given as CASSRLYSEAFF. The DNA sequence reads TGTGCCAGCAGCCGTCTATACAGTGAAGCTTTCTTT.